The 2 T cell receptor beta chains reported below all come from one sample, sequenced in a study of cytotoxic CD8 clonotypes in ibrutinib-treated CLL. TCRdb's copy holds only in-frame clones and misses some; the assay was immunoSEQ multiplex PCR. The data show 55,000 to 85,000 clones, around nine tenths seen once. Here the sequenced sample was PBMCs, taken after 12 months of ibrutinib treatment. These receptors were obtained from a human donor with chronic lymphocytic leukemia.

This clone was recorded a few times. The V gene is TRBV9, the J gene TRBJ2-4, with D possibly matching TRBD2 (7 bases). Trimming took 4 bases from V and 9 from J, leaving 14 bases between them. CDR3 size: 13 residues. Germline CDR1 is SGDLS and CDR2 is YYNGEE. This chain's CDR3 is CASSIHREGIQYF. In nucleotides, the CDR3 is TGTGCCAGCAGCATCCACAGGGAGGGCATTCAGTACTTC. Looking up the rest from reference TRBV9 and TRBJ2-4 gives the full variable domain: DSGVTQTPKHLITATGQRVTLRCSPRSGDLSVYWYQQSLDQGLQFLIQYYNGEERAKGNILERFSAQQFPDLHSELNLSSLELGDSALYFCASSIHREGIQYFGAGTRLSVL.

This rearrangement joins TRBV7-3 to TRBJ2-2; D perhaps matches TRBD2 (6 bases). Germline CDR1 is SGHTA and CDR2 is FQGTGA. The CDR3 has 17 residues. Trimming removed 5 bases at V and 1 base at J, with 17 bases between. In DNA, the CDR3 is TGTGCCAGCAGCCTCCCGGGGAGTAGCGGGAACACCGGGGAGCTGTTTTTT. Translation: CASSLPGSSGNTGELFF.